This T cell receptor (beta chain) was found in a study of blood T cell repertoires in COVID-19. Study background: Samples of COVID-19 (acute and convalescent) were obtained from the United States, Italy and Spain. PBMCs, B-cell-depleted T cells, or T cells provided the cDNA or gDNA that made up the material.

V shed 1 base and J shed 2 bases, with 9 bases lying between them. The CDR3 sequence is 14 residues long. Germline loops: CDR1 SGHRS, CDR2 YFSETQ. This table comes from immunoSEQ multiplex PCR, and its TCRdb copy is limited to in-frame clones, with some not included. The data hold approximately 67,000 clones, with approximately 87% observed a single time. The source material was peripheral blood. The chain employs TRBV5-1 and TRBJ1-2, with D possibly being TRBD1 (6 bases). The clonotype comes from a man in his forties or fifties with active COVID-19. CDR3 in amino acids: CASSLRQGNYGYTF. CDR3 coding DNA: TGCGCCAGCAGCTTGAGGCAGGGGAACTATGGCTACACCTTC.